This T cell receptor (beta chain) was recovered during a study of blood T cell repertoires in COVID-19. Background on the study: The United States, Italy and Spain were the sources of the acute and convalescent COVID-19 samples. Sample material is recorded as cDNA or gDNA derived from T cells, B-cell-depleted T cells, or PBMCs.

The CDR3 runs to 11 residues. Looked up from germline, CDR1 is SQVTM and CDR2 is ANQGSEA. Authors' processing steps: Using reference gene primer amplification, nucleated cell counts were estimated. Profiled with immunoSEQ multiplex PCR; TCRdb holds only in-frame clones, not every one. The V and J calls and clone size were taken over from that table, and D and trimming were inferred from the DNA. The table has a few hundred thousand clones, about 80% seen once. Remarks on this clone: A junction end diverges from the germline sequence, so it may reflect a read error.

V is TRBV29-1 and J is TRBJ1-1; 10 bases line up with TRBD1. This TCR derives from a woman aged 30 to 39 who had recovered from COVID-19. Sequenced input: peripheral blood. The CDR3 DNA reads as TGCAGCGTCACCCCGGGACAGGGGCCCCTATTT. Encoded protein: CSVTPGQGPLF.